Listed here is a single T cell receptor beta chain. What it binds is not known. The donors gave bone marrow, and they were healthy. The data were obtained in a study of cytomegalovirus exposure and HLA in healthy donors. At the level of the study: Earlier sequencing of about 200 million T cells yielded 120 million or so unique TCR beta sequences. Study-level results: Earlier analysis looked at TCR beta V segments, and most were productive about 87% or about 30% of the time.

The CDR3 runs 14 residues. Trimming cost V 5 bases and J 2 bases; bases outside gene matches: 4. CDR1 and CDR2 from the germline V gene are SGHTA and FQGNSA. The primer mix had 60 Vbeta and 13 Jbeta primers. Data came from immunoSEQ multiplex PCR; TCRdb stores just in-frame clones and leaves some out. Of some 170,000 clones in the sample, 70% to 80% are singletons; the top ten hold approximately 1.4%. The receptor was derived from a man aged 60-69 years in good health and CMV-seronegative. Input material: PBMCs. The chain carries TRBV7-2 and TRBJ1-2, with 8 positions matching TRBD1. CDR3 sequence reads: CASSPRQGNYGYTF. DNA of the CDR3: TGTGCCAGCAGCCCCCGACAGGGGAACTATGGCTACACCTTC.